This T cell receptor (beta chain) was obtained from a study of blood T cell repertoires in COVID-19 (dated by TCRdb to between 2020 and 2021). About the full investigation: The collaborator samples originated in the United States, Italy and Spain and spanned the acute and convalescent phases of COVID-19. A freely available public database, intended as a resource for researchers studying the immune response to SARS-CoV-2, is where the repertoires were released. Subjects who had been exposed to COVID-19, were actively infected with it, or had recovered from it provided the deeply sampled blood TCRbeta repertoires that made up the dataset. The material from the prospective study consisted of cDNA or gDNA derived from T cells, B-cell-depleted T cells, or PBMCs. Where HLA class I and class II types were available, the types were taken from metadata supplied by the sample provider, not from assay-based typing. The sample metadata nearly always contained a de-identified subject ID, COVID-19 status, age in years and sex. Samples were obtained from the ongoing ImmuneRACE study (first 160 participants) and from about 1,300 subjects provided by 6 global collaborators.

TCRbeta CDR3 regions were amplified from genomic DNA by means of the immunoSEQ Assay, a bias-controlled multiplex PCR. The authors processed their data as follows. Nucleated cell counts per sample were estimated from amplification of reference gene primers within the assay. To quantify the absolute abundance of each unique TCRbeta CDR3 rearrangement, sequence reads were collapsed and filtered. For each sample, productive Simpson clonality was calculated as the square root of Simpson's diversity index over productive rearrangements. In TCRdb, the immuneACCESS table is reduced to in-frame sequences with V and J assigned. These tables do not hold every clone; where another copy was compared, an unresolved V gene accounts for under half, and the others remain unexplained. From that table come the V and J calls and clone size; the DNA was used to work out D and trimming. The sample table records around 200,000 clones; more than 80% of these occur just once. The ten top clones hold roughly 6.8% of the sample.

Spanning cysteine to phenylalanine, the CDR3 consists of 17 amino acids. Only the CDR3 DNA is retained, 51 bases long and in frame from the first base. V is cut by 2 bases and J by 0 bases, and the space between the germline ends is 13 bases. The germline V gene sets CDR1 to SNHLY and CDR2 to FYNNEI. The paper as a whole reports these results and caveats: The quantity of clinical and demographic metadata differed by source and by participant and was supplied without curation.

Each collaborating institution followed its own protocols to collect whole blood in K2EDTA tubes. Collaborator samples were shipped for TCRbeta analysis as frozen whole blood, isolated PBMCs, or DNA extracted from either sample type. With regard to this clone: Its antigen has not been determined. The sample holds no much larger clone one base away, and base qualities are not on file.

Recombination connected TRBV2 to TRBJ1-4; tentative D gene TRBD1, with 6 bases matching. This sequence originates from a human donor in a cohort sampled during active COVID-19. The sequenced sample was peripheral blood. The CDR3 here reads CASSESQGLSTNEKLFF. The DNA sequence is as follows: TGTGCCAGCAGTGAATCACAGGGCCTTTCAACTAATGAAAAACTGTTTTTT.